The 15 T cell receptor beta chains given below trace back to one sample, sequenced in a study of blood T cell repertoires in COVID-19. Data came from immunoSEQ multiplex PCR; TCRdb stores just in-frame clones and leaves some out. This sample yields about 220,000 clones, of which around four fifths are seen a single time; about 5.1% belongs to the top ten. Sequencing used peripheral blood. All receptors derive from a woman aged 60-70 years who had recovered from COVID-19.

This clone appeared once. The chain combines TRBV4-2 with TRBJ2-1, with 7 positions matching TRBD2. The CDR3 covers 15 residues. Germline V gene sequence: CDR1 LGHNA, CDR2 YNFKEQ. Germline trimming cut 5 bases from V and 2 bases from J; bases unmatched to any gene: 6. The CDR3: CASSGRGGTYNEQFF. The CDR3 DNA sequence: TGTGCCAGCAGCGGCCGCGGGGGAACCTACAATGAGCAGTTCTTC.

This chain connects TRBV10-1 to TRBJ2-1; a weak D match, TRBD2 (6 bases). With 4 bases removed from V and 2 bases from J, the gap between germline ends came to 15 bases. The CDR3 runs to 16 residues. The germline gives CDR1 WNHNN, CDR2 SYGVQD (reference sequence). CDR3 protein: CASSGGVAPPYNEQFF. Written as DNA, the CDR3 is TGCGCCAGCAGTGGGGGGGTAGCGCCTCCCTACAATGAGCAGTTCTTC.

The count of this clone is one. V is TRBV5-1 and J is TRBJ2-5; a possible D gene is TRBD2 (5 bases). CDR3 length: 16 amino acids. The germline CDR1 and CDR2 sequences are SGHRS and YFSETQ. V lost 5 bases, J lost 5 bases, and 22 bases lay in between. DNA for the CDR3: TGCGCCAGCAGAGCGGCGAAGAGTAACGGTGCGGAGACCCAGTACTTC. It translates to CASRAAKSNGAETQYF.

V is TRBV19 and J is TRBJ2-2; D not resolved. CDR1 and CDR2 (germline): LNHDA, SQIVND (reference sequence). The CDR3 totals 14 residues. V shed 4 bases and J shed 12 bases, with 18 bases lying between them. In nucleotides, the CDR3 is TGTGCCAGTAGTACGGTCCGGCAGGCCCCAAAGCTGTTTTTT. It codes for CASSTVRQAPKLFF.

To note about this clone: An end of the junction does not agree with germline; a read error may underlie this. The CDR3 sequence: CASSQEWQFDF. CDR3 DNA sequence: TGTGCCAGCAGCCAAGAATGGCAGTTCGACTTC. The rearrangement links TRBV14 to TRBJ2-7; D is undetermined. CDR3 length: 11 residues. In germline, CDR1 is SGHDN, CDR2 FVKESK.

The genes are TRBV7-8 and TRBJ2-1, with D perhaps TRBD2 (6 bases). The CDR3 runs 14 residues. In germline, CDR1 is SGHVS, CDR2 FQNEAQ. V lost 1 base and J lost 6, with 10 bases in between. The CDR3 nucleotides are TGTGCCAGCAGCTTAGTTCAGGGAGGCAATGAGCAGTTCTTC. Its protein is CASSLVQGGNEQFF.

The chain has TRBV9 and TRBJ2-7, with 8 bases identical to TRBD1. Germline CDR1 reads SGDLS; CDR2 reads YYNGEE. J gave up 10 bases and V 3 bases, and 9 bases lay outside the gene matches. The CDR3 is 13 residues long. CDR3: CASSAPGGATQYF. As DNA, the CDR3 is TGTGCCAGCAGCGCCCCAGGGGGCGCGACTCAGTACTTC. Full variable domain (missing parts from reference TRBV9 and TRBJ2-7): DSGVTQTPKHLITATGQRVTLRCSPRSGDLSVYWYQQSLDQGLQFLIQYYNGEERAKGNILERFSAQQFPDLHSELNLSSLELGDSALYFCASSAPGGATQYFGPGTRLTVT.

Notes on this clone: This sample includes further DNA sequences coding for the same CDR3. The J gene is TRBJ2-7, the V gene TRBV6-5, with D hard to call. Germline V lookup: CDR1 MNHEY, CDR2 SVGAGI. This CDR3 has 13 residues. The V end was cut by 2 bases, the J end by 1 base, with 6 bases between. The CDR3 DNA sequence: TGTGCCAGCAGTTACAGGAGTTCCTACGAGCAGTACTTC. This encodes CASSYRSSYEQYF.

The V call is TRBV9, the J call TRBJ2-2; TRBD2 agrees at 10 bases. Germline V gene lookup returns CDR1 SGDLS and CDR2 YYNGEE. The CDR3 contains 16 residues. V dropped 0 bases and J dropped 8; count of bases not matched to a gene: 7. The CDR3 spells CASSVEEGLATGELFF. The CDR3 DNA follows: TGTGCCAGCAGCGTAGAGGAGGGACTAGCGACGGGGGAGCTGTTTTTT. Full variable domain (remainder filled in from reference TRBV9 and TRBJ2-2): DSGVTQTPKHLITATGQRVTLRCSPRSGDLSVYWYQQSLDQGLQFLIQYYNGEERAKGNILERFSAQQFPDLHSELNLSSLELGDSALYFCASSVEEGLATGELFFGEGSRLTVL.

The table lists this clone with a count of one. The chain combines TRBV3-1 (or the pseudogene TRBV3-2) with TRBJ1-1; D is unresolved. This CDR3 is built from 13 residues. CDR1 is LGHDT, CDR2 YNNKEL, per germline (reference sequence). The germline V and J ends were trimmed by 4 bases and 6 bases, with 12 bases remaining between them. CDR3 nucleotide sequence: TGTGCCAGCAGCCCCGGCGAGGGATCTGAAGCTTTCTTT. Translated, it gives CASSPGEGSEAFF.

This clone was detected ten times or more. The same CDR3 can be traced to other DNA sequences in this sample. The rearrangement uses TRBV6-5 and TRBJ2-1; a possible D gene is TRBD2 (7 bases). Deletions cut 8 bases from V and 2 bases from J, with 13 bases between. Germline V CDR1 and CDR2: MNHEY, SVGAGI. The CDR3 spans 14 residues. The CDR3 nucleotides are TGTGCCAGCCGTAGGGGGGGGCCCTACAATGAGCAGTTCTTC. Protein: CASRRGGPYNEQFF.

Concerning this clone: Different DNA sequences within this sample yield the same CDR3. The J gene is TRBJ1-1, the V gene TRBV4-2, with D possibly being TRBD1 (5 bases). CDR3 size: 15 residues. Germline V CDR1 and CDR2: LGHNA, YNFKEQ. Trimming removed 0 bases at V and 1 base at J, with 9 bases between. The CDR3 DNA follows: TGTGCCAGCAGCCAAGAAGCCGGGGGGAACACTGAAGCTTTCTTT. It encodes CASSQEAGGNTEAFF.

The chain links TRBV19 to TRBJ1-2; perhaps TRBD1 as D (6 bases). This CDR3 region has 15 residues. V shed 6 bases and J shed 3 bases, with 17 bases lying between them. CDR1 is LNHDA, CDR2 SQIVND, per germline (reference sequence). CDR3 loop: CASRPDSPMDYGYTF. The CDR3 nucleotides read TGTGCCAGTAGGCCGGACAGCCCCATGGACTATGGCTACACCTTC.

The chain uses TRBV9 and TRBJ2-7; 7 bases map to TRBD1. V gave up 0 bases and J gave up 3 bases; unmatched junction bases: 6. The germline V gene has CDR1 SGDLS and CDR2 YYNGEE. The CDR3 has 15 amino acids. As DNA, the CDR3 is TGTGCCAGCAGCGTAGGTGGGGACAGAAGCTACGAGCAGTACTTC. As protein: CASSVGGDRSYEQYF.

This chain uses TRBV6-2 or TRBV6-3 with TRBJ2-5; 7 nucleotides line up with TRBD2. The junction had 15 bases not matched to a gene; V was cut back by 7 bases and J by 1 base. The CDR3 length is 17 residues. Germline assignment: CDR1 MNHEY and CDR2 SVGEGT. The CDR3 coding sequence is TGTGCCAGCACCCCCGCGATAGCGGGTTCGGGCCAAGAGACCCAGTACTTC. Its translation: CASTPAIAGSGQETQYF.